This passage covers 20 T cell receptor beta chains from one sample sequenced in a study of cytomegalovirus exposure and HLA in healthy donors. Primers included in the PCR were 60 Vbeta and 13 Jbeta primers. Profiling relied on immunoSEQ multiplex PCR, and the TCRdb table lists in-frame clones only, not all of them. The data contain around 95,000 clones, approximately 81% of them singletons. Sequencing was done on a sample of PBMCs. These receptors all stem from a woman aged 40-49 years in good health and CMV-seropositive.

V is TRBV5-1 and J is TRBJ1-4; D is uncertain. This CDR3 spans 16 amino acids. From germline, CDR1 is SGHRS and CDR2 YFSETQ. With 3 bases removed from V and 0 bases from J, the gap between germline ends came to 12 bases. In nucleotides, the CDR3 is TGCGCCAGCAGCTACTATGGCGCTACAACTAATGAAAAACTGTTTTTT. Translation gives CASSYYGATTNEKLFF.

The chain joins TRBV4-1 to TRBJ2-3; 7 positions agree with TRBD2. Germline CDR1 and CDR2: MGHRA and YSYEKL. The length of the CDR3 is 16 residues. The V and J ends lost 0 bases and 2 bases, in that order; junction bases with no gene match: 5. Here the CDR3 reads CASSQDGLAVTDTQYF. CDR3 nucleotide sequence: TGCGCCAGCAGCCAAGATGGGCTAGCGGTCACAGATACGCAGTATTTT.

This chain joins TRBV19 and TRBJ2-2; possibly TRBD2 for D (6 bases). CDR1 LNHDA and CDR2 SQIVND come from the germline V gene (reference sequence). CDR3 length: 16 residues. Trimming cost V 5 bases and J 0 bases, with 13 bases left between them. CDR3 bases: TGTGCCAGTAGTGGCTGGGGGGAGTCGAACACCGGGGAGCTGTTTTTT. It translates to CASSGWGESNTGELFF.

The genes are TRBV5-1 and TRBJ2-1; D is perhaps TRBD2 (6 bases). Germline values: CDR1 SGHRS, CDR2 YFSETQ. Deletions cut 0 bases from V and 11 bases from J, with 15 bases between. The CDR3 spans 14 residues. The CDR3 loop reads CASSLGDSPGKQFF. CDR3 coding DNA: TGCGCCAGCAGCTTGGGGGACTCCCCCGGGAAGCAGTTCTTC.

The chain joins TRBV10-1 to TRBJ2-1; 9 positions agree with TRBD2. Trimming at V came to 2 bases and at J to 5 bases, leaving 7 bases not matched to a gene. The CDR3 is 16 amino acids. Per germline, CDR1 WNHNN and CDR2 SYGVQD (reference sequence). CDR3 nucleotide sequence: TGCGCCAGCAGTGAGACCAGGACTAGCGTAAACAATGAGCAGTTCTTC. It encodes CASSETRTSVNNEQFF.

The chain carries TRBV5-8 and TRBJ2-5; possible D gene TRBD2, 5 bases. This CDR3 is built from 13 residues. CDR1 is SGHTS and CDR2 is YDEGEE in the germline V gene. The ends were cut back, 4 bases at V and 5 bases at J, with 12 bases in the middle. The CDR3 DNA reads TGTGCCAGCAGCGAACTAGAGTGGGAGACCCAGTACTTC. Amino acids: CASSELEWETQYF.

V and J are TRBV6-5 and TRBJ1-2; the match to TRBD1 covers 11 bases. V trimming: 2 bases; J trimming: 6 bases; junction bases outside the gene matches: 5. The CDR3 sequence is 15 residues long. Germline V gene sequence: CDR1 MNHEY, CDR2 SVGAGI. CDR3 region: CASSYTGTGGDGYTF. CDR3 nucleotide sequence: TGTGCCAGCAGTTACACGGGGACAGGGGGAGATGGCTACACCTTC.

The chain couples TRBV19 to TRBJ2-1; maybe TRBD1 (6 bases). Germline V CDR1 and CDR2: LNHDA, SQIVND (reference sequence). The germline V and J ends were trimmed by 5 bases and 4 bases, with 15 bases remaining between them. This CDR3 comprises 15 residues. The CDR3 region is CASSPGTRFYNEQFF. CDR3 DNA: TGTGCCAGTAGTCCCGGGACAAGATTTTACAATGAGCAGTTCTTC.

The J gene is TRBJ2-3, the V gene TRBV10-3; D is possibly TRBD2 (7 bases). V was pared by 1 base and J by 2 bases, with 10 bases between. The CDR3 is made up of 15 amino acids. CDR1 is ENHRY, CDR2 SYGVKD, per germline. The CDR3 region has the DNA TGTGCCATCAGTGAGTTGGGGGGGCCCACAGATACGCAGTATTTT. This translates into CAISELGGPTDTQYF.

The chain couples TRBV27 to TRBJ1-2, with a possible D match to TRBD1 (6 bases). The CDR3 is 13 residues long. Per the germline V gene, CDR1 is MNHEY and CDR2 is SMNVEV (reference sequence). V lost 2 bases and J lost 8, with 12 bases in between. CDR3 protein: CASSLRGTGGYTF. The CDR3, as DNA: TGTGCCAGCAGTTTAAGGGGGACGGGGGGCTACACCTTC.

This clone occurred a few times. V and J are TRBV6-5 and TRBJ2-1, with D perhaps TRBD2 (6 bases). The CDR3 extends over 14 amino acids. CDR1 and CDR2 (germline): MNHEY, SVGAGI. V gave up 6 bases and J gave up 7 bases, with 16 bases separating them. This chain's CDR3 is CASSREFMGNEQFF. In DNA, the CDR3 is TGTGCCAGCAGCCGGGAGTTTATGGGTAATGAGCAGTTCTTC.

This clone is categorized as medium-sized. CDR3 bases: TGTGCTTCAGCGGGAGCGGGAGAGACCCAGTACTTC. Its protein is CASAGAGETQYF. V and J are TRBV6-1 and TRBJ2-5, with 8 bases identical to TRBD2. The CDR3 spans 12 residues. Germline V lookup: CDR1 MNHNS, CDR2 SASEGT.

This chain links TRBV6-1 with TRBJ2-1, with D possibly TRBD1 on 5 matching bases. The germline V gene encodes CDR1 MNHNS and CDR2 SASEGT. The V end was cut by 2 bases, the J end by 6 bases, with 14 bases between. This CDR3 is 15 amino acids long. The chain's CDR3 is CASSEWGGLGNEQFF. The CDR3 coding sequence is TGTGCCAGCAGTGAATGGGGCGGCCTTGGCAATGAGCAGTTCTTC.

The rearrangement links TRBV2 to TRBJ1-2, with 8 bases identical to TRBD1. With V trimmed by 2 bases and J by 6 bases, 8 bases remained unmatched. Germline V gene sequence: CDR1 SNHLY, CDR2 FYNNEI. The CDR3 has 15 amino acids. CDR3 DNA: TGTGCCAGCAGTGAAAGGCGTCAGGGGGCTGATGGCTACACCTTC. As protein: CASSERRQGADGYTF.

The chain links TRBV6-5 to TRBJ1-4, with 9 bases matching TRBD1. The CDR3 sequence is 15 residues long. Germline-derived CDR1 and CDR2 are MNHEY and SVGAGI. J gave up 8 bases and V 0 bases, and 4 bases lay outside the gene matches. CDR3 residues: CASSYSIQGAEKLFF. As DNA, the CDR3 is TGTGCCAGCAGTTACTCGATACAGGGGGCAGAAAAACTGTTTTTT.

The gene calls are TRBV5-4 and TRBJ2-7; 9 bases agree with TRBD1. Germline V CDR1 and CDR2: SGHNT, YYREEE (reference sequence). This CDR3 is built from 15 residues. J gave up 1 base and V 0 bases, and 2 bases lay outside the gene matches. Here the CDR3 DNA reads TGTGCCAGCAGCTTGGGGGGACAGGGTTCCTACGAGCAGTACTTC. Encoded protein: CASSLGGQGSYEQYF. Supplemented by reference TRBV5-4 and TRBJ2-7, the full variable domain reads ETGVTQSPTHLIKTRGQQVTLRCSSQSGHNTVSWYQQALGQGPQFIFQYYREEENGRGNFPPRFSGLQFPNYSSELNVNALELDDSALYLCASSLGGQGSYEQYFGPGTRLTVT.

The chain employs TRBV7-3 and TRBJ2-5, with D possibly TRBD1 on 5 matching bases. Trimming shortened V by 0 bases and J by 2 bases, and 10 bases separated the two germline ends. Germline lookup yields CDR1 SGHTA and CDR2 FQGTGA. The CDR3 covers 15 residues. The CDR3 coding sequence is TGTGCCAGCAGCTTAACCCCGCAGGGACAAGAGACCCAGTACTTC. Protein sequence: CASSLTPQGQETQYF.

This clone turned up a few times. The rearrangement links TRBV29-1 to TRBJ1-2, with D unresolved. The V gene's germline CDR1 is SQVTM and CDR2 ANQGSEA. This CDR3 has 15 amino acids. The germline V and J ends were trimmed by 1 base and 0 bases, with 12 bases remaining between them. The CDR3 nucleotides read TGCAGCGTTGAAGTAAACGGGGAAGCTAACTATGGCTACACCTTC. This codes for CSVEVNGEANYGYTF.

Note on this clone: Other DNA sequences in this sample translate to the same CDR3. The chain employs TRBV4-1 and TRBJ2-7; TRBD1 might be the D (5 bases). Trimming removed 2 bases at V and 2 bases at J, with 10 bases between. This CDR3 comprises 14 residues. CDR1 is MGHRA, CDR2 YSYEKL, per germline. The CDR3 DNA follows: TGCGCCAGCAGCCAAATTGACAGAACCTACGAGCAGTACTTC. Translating gives CASSQIDRTYEQYF.

This chain links TRBV19 with TRBJ1-6, with 7 bases that match TRBD1. Germline lookup yields CDR1 LNHDA and CDR2 SQIVND (reference sequence). V shed 7 bases and J 9 bases; nucleotides not matched to a gene: 9. This CDR3 is built from 14 residues. CDR3 residues: CASTDRELGSPLHF. The CDR3, as DNA: TGTGCCAGTACCGACAGGGAATTGGGTTCACCCCTCCACTTT.